This T cell receptor (beta chain) stems from a study of cytomegalovirus exposure and HLA in healthy donors. Findings of the study overall: Only CMV serostatus was available as immune exposure information. Association with HLA alleles at 0.05 false discovery rate was found for 17,000 or so TCR beta sequences in a later analysis. A few chains linked to CMV were shown in vitro to be specific for CMV antigens.

As concerns this clone: The antigen is not known.

With 60 Vbeta and 13 Jbeta primers, the PCR was carried out. Produced via immunoSEQ multiplex PCR; TCRdb's table is partial and in-frame only. The table records around 100,000 clones, 67% of them present only once. CDR1 and CDR2 (germline): MNHNS, SASEGT. Trimming left V 8 bases short and J 6 bases short, with 14 bases between. The CDR3 consists of 13 residues. This clonotype originated in a man younger than 30 in good health and CMV-seropositive. The material sequenced was PBMCs. The rearrangement links TRBV6-1 to TRBJ1-5, with a possible D match to TRBD1 (5 bases). CDR3 in amino acids: CASSPPGPQPQHF. CDR3 DNA sequence: TGTGCCAGCTCGCCCCCAGGGCCTCAGCCCCAGCATTTT.